This T cell receptor (beta chain) emerged from a study of T cell repertoires in cytomegalovirus infection. From the reads, TCRdb called clonotypes with MiXCR, one entry per CDR3 protein. This repertoire shows hundreds of thousands of distinct CDR3 sequences, 33% found once; its top ten account for roughly 18%. This CDR3 has 11 residues. On this clonotype itself: No antigen is known for it. At one end the junction does not follow the germline gene, possibly because of a read error.

This chain links TRBV12-3 or TRBV12-4 with TRBJ2-5; D remains unclear. This clonotype originated in a human donor in good health (CMV status not recorded). Some clones in this sample may be carry-over from other donors' samples. This specimen was cultured PBMCs, taken from culture after CMV antigen stimulation. As DNA, the CDR3 is TGTGCCAGCGGTTTTAAGGAGACCCAGTACTTC. This gives the protein CASGFKETQYF.